The 16 T cell receptor beta chains presented below share a single source sample, sequenced in a study of T cell changes during pregnancy in multiple sclerosis. Data came from immunoSEQ multiplex PCR; TCRdb stores just in-frame clones and leaves some out. The sample contains tens of thousands of clones, roughly 92% of which appear only once. This specimen was CD8+ T cells from peripheral blood mononuclear cells, taken in the second trimester of pregnancy. The receptors come from a female donor with multiple sclerosis, enrolled in a pregnancy study.

The chain has TRBV27 and TRBJ1-1; D remains ambiguous. Germline CDR1 is MNHEY and CDR2 is SMNVEV (reference sequence). The V and J ends lost 4 bases and 0 bases respectively, with 9 bases between them. This CDR3 region has 14 residues. The CDR3 reads CASSWSRMNTEAFF. The CDR3 DNA reads TGTGCCAGCAGTTGGAGCAGAATGAACACTGAAGCTTTCTTT.

The gene calls are TRBV29-1 and TRBJ2-1, with 9 bases aligning to TRBD2. Germline CDR1 SQVTM, CDR2 ANQGSEA. CDR3 length: 12 amino acids. The DNA of the CDR3 is TGCAGTTCTCAAGCGGGAGGCAATGAGCAGTTCTTC. Translated: CSSQAGGNEQFF.

This clone was seen many times. This chain connects TRBV5-4 to TRBJ1-2, with TRBD1 as a possible D gene (6 bases). V shed 4 bases and J shed 7 bases, with 20 bases lying between them. Germline CDR1 SGHNT, CDR2 YYREEE (reference sequence). The CDR3 is 15 amino acids. CDR3 in DNA: TGTGCCAGCAGCGACCCGGGCAGGGGTAGTAGTGGCTACACCTTC. Translation: CASSDPGRGSSGYTF. Full variable domain (remainder filled in from reference TRBV5-4 and TRBJ1-2): ETGVTQSPTHLIKTRGQQVTLRCSSQSGHNTVSWYQQALGQGPQFIFQYYREEENGRGNFPPRFSGLQFPNYSSELNVNALELDDSALYLCASSDPGRGSSGYTFGSGTRLTVV.

This chain uses TRBV12-2 with TRBJ2-2; TRBD1, the table's D call, lacks a check against the DNA. TRBV12-2 is an annotated pseudogene. CDR3 size: 16 residues. The CDR3 loop reads CAEHLEGQIYTGELFF. CDR3 in DNA: TGTGCAGAGCATTTAGAGGGACAGATTTACACCGGGGAGCTGTTTTTT.

The chain employs TRBV7-2 and TRBJ2-1; perhaps TRBD2 as D (5 bases). V was trimmed by 2 bases and J by 7 bases, leaving 9 bases between them. The CDR3 is 13 amino acids. Germline assignment: CDR1 SGHTA and CDR2 FQGNSA. Here the CDR3 reads CASSLSGTNEQFF. CDR3 bases: TGTGCCAGCAGCTTAAGCGGTACAAATGAGCAGTTCTTC.

The chain links TRBV29-1 to TRBJ2-1, with D tentatively TRBD2 (6 bases). Germline V gives CDR1 SQVTM, CDR2 ANQGSEA. This CDR3 is built from 13 residues. Trimming removed 6 bases from V and 1 base from J, with 10 bases in between. The CDR3 protein is CSVVGGSYNEQFF. The CDR3 nucleotides read TGCAGCGTAGTCGGGGGTTCCTACAATGAGCAGTTCTTC.

The genes are TRBV5-1 and TRBJ2-1, with D uncertain. Deletions cut 0 bases from V and 9 bases from J, with 4 bases between. Germline CDR1 reads SGHRS; CDR2 reads YFSETQ. The CDR3 has 11 amino acids. The CDR3 is CASSLAGEQFF. DNA of the CDR3: TGCGCCAGCAGCTTGGCGGGTGAGCAGTTCTTC.

CDR3 sequence (DNA): TGTGCCACCAGCAGTCCCCAGGCCCGAAGGGCTTTCTTT. It encodes CATSSPQARRAFF. The V call is TRBV15, the J call TRBJ1-1; unclear D gene. The CDR3 has 13 residues. CDR1 and CDR2 from the germline V gene are LNHNV and YYDKDF (reference sequence). V was clipped by 3 bases and J by 11 bases, with 16 bases between them.

This sequence joins TRBV9 and TRBJ2-3, with 9 bases that match TRBD2. Germline V CDR1 and CDR2: SGDLS, YYNGEE. The V segment lost 3 bases and the J segment 4 bases; nucleotides outside the gene matches: 9. The CDR3 consists of 16 residues. DNA of the CDR3: TGTGCCAGCAGCGCCCGTAGCGGGAGTGGCGCAGATACGCAGTATTTT. The encoded protein is CASSARSGSGADTQYF.

The V gene is TRBV29-1, the J gene TRBJ1-2; a possible D gene is TRBD1 (6 bases). V lost 4 bases to trimming and J lost 4 bases, with 16 bases between them. Germline CDR1 is SQVTM and CDR2 is ANQGSEA. This CDR3 spans 14 amino acids. Here the CDR3 DNA reads TGCAGCGTTGTAATCAGGGGCCTTGGCTATGGCTACACCTTC. The encoded protein is CSVVIRGLGYGYTF. Looking up the rest from reference TRBV29-1 and TRBJ1-2 gives the full variable domain: SAVISQKPSRDICQRGTSLTIQCQVDSQVTMMFWYRQQPGQSLTLIATANQGSEATYESGFVIDKFPISRPNLTFSTLTVSNMSPEDSSIYLCSVVIRGLGYGYTFGSGTRLTVV.

This chain joins TRBV29-1 and TRBJ2-7; unclear D gene. Germline CDR1 and CDR2: SQVTM and ANQGSEA. The V gene lost 0 bases and the J gene lost 3 bases, with 6 bases spanning the gap. The CDR3 sequence is 12 residues long. CDR3 bases: TGCAGCGTTGAAGAGGCAGGCTACGAGCAGTACTTC. Protein: CSVEEAGYEQYF.

V is TRBV10-1 and J is TRBJ2-7; D uncertain. Trimming took off 6 bases at V and 7 bases at J, with 10 bases between the two ends. The CDR3 has 11 residues. CDR1 and CDR2 (germline): WNHNN, SYGVQD (reference sequence). The CDR3 DNA reads TGCGCCAGCAGCGCCAACTGGGAGCAGTACTTC. Translated: CASSANWEQYF.

The V and J genes are TRBV29-1 and TRBJ1-1; 10 bases are shared with TRBD1. The CDR3 length is 15 residues. V lost 4 bases to trimming and J lost 7 bases; unmatched junction nucleotides: 12. Germline assignment: CDR1 SQVTM and CDR2 ANQGSEA. In nucleotides, the CDR3 is TGCAGCGTTGGTCGTGGCGGGGACAGGGGCGGTGAAGCTTTCTTT. It specifies CSVGRGGDRGGEAFF.

The chain couples TRBV7-8 to TRBJ2-5, with a possible D match to TRBD2 (6 bases). Germline-derived CDR1 and CDR2 are SGHVS and FQNEAQ. The CDR3 is made up of 14 amino acids. Trimming removed 1 base at V and 3 bases at J, with 9 bases between. CDR3 sequence reads: CASSLGPGEETQYF. For the CDR3, the DNA is TGTGCCAGCAGCTTAGGTCCGGGGGAAGAGACCCAGTACTTC.

The chain carries TRBV10-3 and TRBJ2-5, with D possibly being TRBD1 (5 bases). The CDR3 is made up of 14 amino acids. CDR1 ENHRY and CDR2 SYGVKD come from the germline V gene. V was pared by 6 bases and J by 1 base, with 12 bases between. The CDR3 region is CAIRSFGAQETQYF. Here the CDR3 DNA reads TGTGCCATCAGGTCATTTGGGGCCCAAGAGACCCAGTACTTC.

This clone has more than one count but fewer than ten. The chain carries TRBV5-6 and TRBJ1-1, with TRBD1 identical over 7 bases. After removal of 4 bases from V and 1 base from J, the junction contained 1 base not matched to a gene. The V gene's germline CDR1 is SGHDT and CDR2 YYEEEE. This CDR3 region has 13 residues. This chain's CDR3 is CASSGDRNTEAFF. CDR3 bases: TGTGCCAGCAGCGGGGACAGGAACACTGAAGCTTTCTTT.